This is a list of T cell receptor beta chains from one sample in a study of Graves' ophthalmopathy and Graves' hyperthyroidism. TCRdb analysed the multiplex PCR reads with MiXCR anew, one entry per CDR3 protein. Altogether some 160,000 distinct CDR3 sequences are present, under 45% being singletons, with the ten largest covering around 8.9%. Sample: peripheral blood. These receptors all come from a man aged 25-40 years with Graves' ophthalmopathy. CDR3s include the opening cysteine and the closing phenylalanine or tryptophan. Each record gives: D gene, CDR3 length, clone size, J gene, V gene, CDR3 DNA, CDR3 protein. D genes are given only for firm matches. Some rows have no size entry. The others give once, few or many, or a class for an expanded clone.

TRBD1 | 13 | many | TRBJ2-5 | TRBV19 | TGTGCCAGTAGCCACAGGGGGCGGGAGACCCAGTACTTC | CASSHRGRETQYF
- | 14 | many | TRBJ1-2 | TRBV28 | TGTGCCAGCAGTTTACGGGCAGATGCACGTGGCTACACCTTC | CASSLRADARGYTF
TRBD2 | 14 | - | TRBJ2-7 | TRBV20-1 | TGCAGTGCCCGAGGGACTAGCCAGTTCCACGAGCAGTACTTC | CSARGTSQFHEQYF
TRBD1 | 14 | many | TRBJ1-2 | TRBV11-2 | TGTGCCAGCAGCCTGGACAGGGGGCAGGGTGGCTACACCTTC | CASSLDRGQGGYTF
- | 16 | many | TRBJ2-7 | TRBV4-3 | TGCGCCAGCAGCCAAGATCGGGGAACGGACTCCTACGAGCAGTACTTC | CASSQDRGTDSYEQYF
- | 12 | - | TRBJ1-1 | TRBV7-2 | TGTGCCAGCAGCTTAATCGCGGAGAGCGCTTTCTTT | CASSLIAESAFF
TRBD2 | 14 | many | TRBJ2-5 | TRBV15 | TGTGCCACCAGGAAGAGGGGAGGGTCAGAGACCCAGTACTTC | CATRKRGGSETQYF
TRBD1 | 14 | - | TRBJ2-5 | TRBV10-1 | TGCGCCAGCAGTTCCGGGACAGGGGAAGAGACCCAGTACTTC | CASSSGTGEETQYF
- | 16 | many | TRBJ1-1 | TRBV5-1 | TGCGCCAGCGTCCCAGAACCTTCCGGACCGAACACTGAAGCTTTCTTT | CASVPEPSGPNTEAFF
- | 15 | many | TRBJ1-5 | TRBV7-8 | TGTGCCAGCAGACCCGGGACTAAGCCTAATCAGCCCCAGCATTTT | CASRPGTKPNQPQHF
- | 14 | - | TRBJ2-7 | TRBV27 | TGTGCCAGCTCACCAGGGGCCCAGGTCAACGAGCAGTACTTC | CASSPGAQVNEQYF
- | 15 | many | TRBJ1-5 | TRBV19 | TGTGCCAGTAGACGGGACTCTGGGGGCAATCAGCCCCAGCATTTT | CASRRDSGGNQPQHF
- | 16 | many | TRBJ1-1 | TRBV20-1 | TGCAGTGCTTCACCCCCCTCCAGGGTAAGGGCCACTGAAGCTTTCTTT | CSASPPSRVRATEAFF
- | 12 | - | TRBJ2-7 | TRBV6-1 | TGTGCCAGCAGTGACATTTCTTACGAGCAGTACTTC | CASSDISYEQYF
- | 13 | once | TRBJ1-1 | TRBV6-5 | TGTGCCAGCAGTTACTTAGAGGGGACTGAAGCTTTCTTT | CASSYLEGTEAFF
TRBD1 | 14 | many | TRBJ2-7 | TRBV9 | TGTGCCAGCAGCGTAGGACAGGGTGACTACGAGCAGTACTTC | CASSVGQGDYEQYF